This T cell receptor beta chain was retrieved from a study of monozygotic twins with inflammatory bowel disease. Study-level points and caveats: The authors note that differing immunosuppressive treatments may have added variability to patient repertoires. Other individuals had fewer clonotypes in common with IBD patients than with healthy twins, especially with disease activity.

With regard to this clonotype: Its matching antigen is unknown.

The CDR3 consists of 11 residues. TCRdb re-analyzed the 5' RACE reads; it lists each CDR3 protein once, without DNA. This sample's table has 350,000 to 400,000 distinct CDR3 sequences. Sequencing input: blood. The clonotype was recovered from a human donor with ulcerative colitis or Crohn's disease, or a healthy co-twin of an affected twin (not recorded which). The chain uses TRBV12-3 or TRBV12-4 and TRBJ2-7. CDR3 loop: CASSFRDEQYF.